The rows below give T cell receptor beta chains drawn from one sample of a study of spatial heterogeneity in lung cancer. TCRdb reanalysed the 5' RACE reads using MiXCR and keeps one entry per CDR3 protein. This table holds about 45,000 distinct CDR3 sequences, approximately 15% found once. The sample was PBMCs, taken at surgery. All receptors come from a male donor with early-stage non-small cell lung cancer. Each CDR3 is given with its conserved first and last residue. Each record gives: D gene, V gene, clone size, J gene, CDR3 protein, CDR3 DNA. A D gene is named only where the DNA matches it firmly. Some rows mark clone size as missing; the rest say once, few, many or name a class of expanded clone.

>TRBD1|TRBV6-5|.|TRBJ1-1
CASSYHRGGTEAFF
TGTGCCAGCAGTTACCACAGGGGAGGGACTGAAGCTTTCTTT
>TRBD2|TRBV7-9|.|TRBJ2-5
CASSIAGQETQYF
TGTGCCAGTTCTATAGCGGGACAAGAGACCCAGTACTTC
>TRBD2|TRBV3-1|.|TRBJ2-1
CASSPRLAGVKNEQFF
TGTGCCAGCAGCCCCCGGTTAGCGGGAGTGAAAAATGAGCAGTTCTTC
>.|TRBV28|many|TRBJ1-2
CASSPVWARYGYTF
TGTGCCAGCAGTCCCGTTTGGGCACGGTATGGCTACACCTTC
>TRBD2|TRBV20-1|few|TRBJ2-7
CSAPLAGAYEQYF
TGCAGTGCTCCACTAGCGGGGGCCTACGAGCAGTACTTC
>.|TRBV19|few|TRBJ2-6
CASSIDHGANVLTF
TGTGCCAGTAGTATAGACCACGGGGCCAACGTCCTGACTTTC
>.|TRBV30|.|TRBJ2-1
CAWSVLASEFF
TGTGCCTGGAGTGTACTCGCGTCCGAGTTCTTC
>TRBD2|TRBV3-1|.|TRBJ2-5
CASSPSGSTETQYF
TGTGCCAGCAGCCCAAGCGGGAGTACAGAGACCCAGTACTTC
>.|TRBV4-2|many|TRBJ2-3
CASSQEGLGTDTQYF
TGTGCCAGCAGCCAAGAAGGGCTGGGCACAGATACGCAGTATTTT
>.|TRBV6-4|many|TRBJ1-1
CASSVEESTEAFF
TGTGCCAGCAGTGTTGAAGAGAGCACTGAAGCTTTCTTT
>TRBD2|TRBV20-1|many|TRBJ2-3
CSAVRTSGKDTQYF
TGCAGTGCTGTACGGACTAGCGGGAAAGATACGCAGTATTTT
>TRBD1|TRBV5-1|many|TRBJ1-3
CASSPSTGPSGNTIYF
TGCGCCAGCAGCCCCTCGACAGGGCCCTCTGGAAACACCATATATTTT
>TRBD1|TRBV7-9|many|TRBJ2-1
CASSFTGQGDEQFF
TGTGCCAGCAGCTTCACAGGACAGGGGGATGAGCAGTTCTTC
>TRBD1|TRBV7-2|.|TRBJ2-7
CASSADRVTYEQYF
TGTGCCAGCAGCGCGGACAGGGTCACCTACGAGCAGTACTTC
>.|TRBV20-1|many|TRBJ2-3
CSSTRSTDTQYF
TGCAGTTCGACACGGAGCACAGATACGCAGTATTTT
>.|TRBV7-8|.|TRBJ1-1
CASSFWGAEAFF
TGTGCCAGCAGCTTCTGGGGAGCTGAAGCTTTCTTT
>.|TRBV12-3/TRBV12-4|few|TRBJ1-2
CASSLALPGSANYGYTF
TGTGCCAGCAGTTTAGCGCTCCCAGGATCAGCTAACTATGGCTACACCTTC
>.|TRBV3-1|few|TRBJ1-1
CASSHKVTGEAFF
TGTGCCAGCAGCCACAAGGTTACAGGGGAAGCTTTCTTT
>.|TRBV5-4|many|TRBJ1-2
CASSFVTELGYTF
TGTGCCAGCAGCTTCGTAACAGAGCTTGGCTACACCTTC
>.|TRBV7-9|many|TRBJ2-2
CASSTRLAGELFF
TGTGCCAGCAGCACACGGCTAGCCGGGGAGCTGTTTTTT
>.|TRBV5-1|few|TRBJ1-1
CASSLVAGENTEAFF
TGCGCCAGCAGCTTGGTGGCAGGGGAGAACACTGAAGCTTTCTTT
>TRBD1|TRBV5-1|.|TRBJ2-6
CASSPRTGAPGGANVLTF
TGCGCCAGCAGCCCGCGGACAGGGGCCCCGGGAGGGGCCAACGTCCTGACTTTC
>TRBD1|TRBV4-3|few|TRBJ1-6
CASSQAVGQENSPLHF
TGCGCCAGCAGCCAAGCAGTCGGACAGGAGAATTCACCCCTCCACTTT
>.|TRBV7-2|many|TRBJ2-2
CASSRTGHPDGELFF
TGTGCCAGCAGCAGAACAGGGCATCCGGACGGGGAGCTGTTTTTT
>TRBD1|TRBV7-9|many|TRBJ1-4
CASSPNTGEQGEKLFF
TGTGCCAGCAGCCCTAATACAGGGGAACAGGGTGAAAAACTGTTTTTT
>TRBD1|TRBV6-5|.|TRBJ1-1
CASTQTGRGTEAFF
TGTGCCAGCACTCAGACAGGGCGAGGCACTGAAGCTTTCTTT
>.|TRBV4-3|.|TRBJ1-5
CASSPGRAGNQPQHF
TGCGCCAGCAGCCCTGGACGGGCTGGCAATCAGCCCCAGCATTTT
>.|TRBV28|many|TRBJ2-1
CASRETGNSLPSGFF
TGTGCCAGCAGGGAGACAGGAAATTCTCTCCCCTCGGGGTTCTTC
>.|TRBV9|.|TRBJ2-1
CASSSPGDEQFF
TGTGCCAGCAGCTCCCCGGGGGATGAGCAGTTCTTC
>TRBD2|TRBV7-3|few|TRBJ2-7
CASSLSSGRHDEQYF
TGTGCCAGCAGCTTGTCTAGCGGGAGGCACGACGAGCAGTACTTC
>.|TRBV5-1|few|TRBJ1-2
CASSFGLGGYTF
TGCGCCAGCAGCTTCGGGCTCGGTGGCTACACCTTC
>.|TRBV20-1|few|TRBJ2-1
CSVYLRQKQFF
TGCAGTGTGTACCTTAGGCAAAAGCAGTTCTTC
>TRBD1|TRBV10-3|few|TRBJ2-2
CAISDGTGKNTGELFF
TGTGCCATCAGCGACGGGACAGGCAAAAACACCGGGGAGCTGTTTTTT
>.|TRBV6-2/TRBV6-3|.|TRBJ1-6
CASSLVPRESPLHF
TGTGCCAGCAGTTTGGTTCCGCGGGAGTCACCCCTCCACTTT
>TRBD1|TRBV5-6|many|TRBJ2-2
CASSLSHGQGYGGELFF
TGTGCCAGCAGCTTGAGTCACGGACAGGGGTACGGCGGGGAGCTGTTTTTT
>.|TRBV20-1|.|TRBJ2-1
CSASRGGWRNEQFF
TGCAGTGCTAGCAGGGGAGGCTGGCGGAATGAGCAGTTCTTC
>TRBD1|TRBV10-3|few|TRBJ2-5
CASTGGRGETQYF
TGTGCCTCCACAGGGGGTCGAGGCGAGACCCAGTACTTC
>TRBD2|TRBV4-1|many|TRBJ2-1
CASSQGEASGRNEQFF
TGCGCCAGCAGCCAAGGGGAGGCTAGCGGGAGAAATGAGCAGTTCTTC
>.|TRBV24-1|.|TRBJ1-2
CATSDSASAGVRGYTF
TGTGCCACCAGTGATAGTGCGTCGGCCGGGGTTCGTGGCTACACCTTC
>.|TRBV6-5|many|TRBJ1-6
CASSYSWQAERPLHF
TGTGCCAGCAGTTACTCGTGGCAGGCCGAGCGGCCCCTCCACTTT
>.|TRBV18|few|TRBJ1-4
CASSPRQETNEKLFF
TGTGCCAGCTCACCGCGACAGGAGACTAATGAAAAACTGTTTTTT
>.|TRBV12-3/TRBV12-4|.|TRBJ1-1
CASSLYLLGAGPNTEAFF
TGTGCCAGCAGTTTATATCTTCTGGGGGCAGGACCGAACACTGAAGCTTTCTTT
>TRBD1|TRBV7-2|many|TRBJ2-1
CASSLSGNRGGYNEQFF
TGTGCCAGCAGCTTAAGTGGAAACAGGGGCGGCTACAATGAGCAGTTCTTC
>.|TRBV20-1|few|TRBJ2-7
CSSPGTSYEQYF
TGCAGCTCCCCCGGGACATCCTACGAGCAGTACTTC
>.|TRBV6-2/TRBV6-3|.|TRBJ1-2
CASIEGGRRDGYTF
TGTGCCAGCATCGAGGGGGGCCGCCGGGATGGCTACACCTTC
>.|TRBV4-3|.|TRBJ2-7
CASSQVQGISSYEQYF
TGCGCCAGCAGCCAAGTGCAGGGAATTAGCTCCTACGAGCAGTACTTC
>.|TRBV29-1|many|TRBJ1-1
CSVEERGDTEAFF
TGCAGCGTTGAAGAAAGGGGGGACACTGAAGCTTTCTTT
>TRBD2|TRBV6-2/TRBV6-3|.|TRBJ2-1
CASTGTSGGHNEQFF
TGTGCCAGCACCGGGACTAGCGGGGGCCACAATGAGCAGTTCTTC
>.|TRBV6-5|many|TRBJ1-1
CASSYGEGTEAFF
TGTGCCAGCAGTTACGGCGAGGGCACTGAAGCTTTCTTT
>TRBD1|TRBV20-1|.|TRBJ2-2
CSATEGQGDNTGELFF
TGCAGTGCTACTGAAGGGCAGGGGGATAACACCGGGGAGCTGTTTTTT
>.|TRBV28|many|TRBJ2-3
CASSLLRTGARGTQYF
TGTGCCAGCAGTTTATTAAGGACAGGCGCGCGGGGTACGCAGTATTTT
>.|TRBV2|many|TRBJ2-4
CASRATGFKNIQYF
TGTGCCAGCAGAGCCACAGGATTCAAAAACATTCAGTACTTC
>.|TRBV10-3|many|TRBJ2-7
CATQSGRRSYEQYF
TGTGCCACACAATCAGGCAGGAGGTCCTACGAGCAGTACTTC
>.|TRBV11-3|.|TRBJ2-1
CASSLGWTAGHGDYNEQFF
TGTGCCAGCAGCTTAGGATGGACAGCGGGGCACGGGGATTACAATGAGCAGTTCTTC
>TRBD2|TRBV5-1|few|TRBJ2-5
CASGRTSGGQETQYF
TGCGCCAGCGGGCGGACTAGCGGGGGGCAAGAGACCCAGTACTTC